This TCR beta chain was found in a study of blood T cell repertoires in COVID-19. Whole-study context: Acute-phase and convalescent COVID-19 samples originated in the United States, Italy and Spain.

CDR1 and CDR2 (germline): SGHRS, YFSETQ. This CDR3 contains 14 residues. With 0 bases clipped from V and 6 bases from J, the junction kept 5 bases outside the gene matches. As processed by the authors: It was from reference gene primer amplification that nucleated cell counts were estimated. Profiling relied on immunoSEQ multiplex PCR, and the TCRdb table lists in-frame clones only, not all of them. For V, J and clone size, that table is used; D and trimming come from the DNA. The sample shows about 250,000 clones, approximately 80% of them seen only once. The chain employs TRBV5-1 and TRBJ2-7, with 8 bases identical to TRBD1. This receptor was taken from a man aged 35-49 years with acute or convalescent COVID-19. Material: peripheral blood. This CDR3 reads CASSLGGQGGEQYF. The DNA of the CDR3 is TGCGCCAGCAGCTTGGGTGGACAGGGAGGCGAGCAGTACTTC. Combining the CDR3 with reference TRBV5-1 and TRBJ2-7 gives the whole variable domain KAGVTQTPRYLIKTRGQQVTLSCSPISGHRSVSWYQQTPGQGLQFLFEYFSETQRNKGNFPGRFSGRQFSNSRSEMNVSTLELGDSALYLCASSLGGQGGEQYFGPGTRLTVT.